The rows below give T cell receptor beta chains drawn from one sample of a study of blood T cell repertoires in COVID-19. Generated by immunoSEQ multiplex PCR, the TCRdb table keeps only in-frame clones and is missing some. The sample lists 25,000 to 30,000 clones; approximately 80% were seen once. Sequencing input: peripheral blood. Receptors were obtained from a woman over 75 with acute or convalescent COVID-19. Each CDR3 is given with its conserved first and last residue. The D gene is left open where the match is weak. Rows may omit the clone size; those that give it use once, few, many or a size class.

abundance: -; j_gene: TRBJ1-1; v_gene: TRBV5-1; d_gene: -; CDR3aa: CASSLNLVGPNTEAFF; CDR3nt: TGCGCCAGCAGCTTGAACCTTGTGGGGCCGAACACTGAAGCTTTCTTT
abundance: -; j_gene: TRBJ2-7; v_gene: TRBV28; d_gene: TRBD2; CDR3aa: CASSPSGSSYEQYF; CDR3nt: TGTGCCAGCAGTCCTAGCGGGAGTTCCTACGAGCAGTACTTC
abundance: -; j_gene: TRBJ2-1; v_gene: TRBV24-1; d_gene: -; CDR3aa: CATGGTYNEQFF; CDR3nt: TGTGCCACCGGAGGTACCTACAATGAGCAGTTCTTC
abundance: few; j_gene: TRBJ1-6; v_gene: TRBV6-6; d_gene: -; CDR3aa: CASSYDIGRSPLHF; CDR3nt: TGTGCCAGCAGTTACGACATTGGGAGGTCACCCCTCCACTTT
abundance: -; j_gene: TRBJ2-7; v_gene: TRBV19; d_gene: -; CDR3aa: CASGGTAVGEQYF; CDR3nt: TGTGCCAGTGGGGGGACCGCCGTTGGCGAGCAGTACTTC
abundance: many; j_gene: TRBJ2-7; v_gene: TRBV30; d_gene: TRBD2; CDR3aa: CAWTSGSYEQYF; CDR3nt: TGTGCCTGGACTAGCGGGAGTTACGAGCAGTACTTC
abundance: -; j_gene: TRBJ2-1; v_gene: TRBV3-1/TRBV3-2; d_gene: TRBD2; CDR3aa: CASSQEYPSGYNEQFF; CDR3nt: TGTGCCAGCAGCCAAGAATATCCTAGCGGTTACAATGAGCAGTTCTTC
abundance: once; j_gene: TRBJ2-7; v_gene: TRBV29-1; d_gene: -; CDR3aa: CSVLDDRSSYEQYF; CDR3nt: TGCAGCGTTCTGGACGACAGGAGCTCCTACGAGCAGTACTTC
abundance: once; j_gene: TRBJ1-6; v_gene: TRBV5-5; d_gene: TRBD1; CDR3aa: CASSHRDRPNSPLHF; CDR3nt: TGTGCCAGCAGCCATCGGGACAGGCCTAATTCACCCCTCCACTTT
abundance: -; j_gene: TRBJ2-3; v_gene: TRBV9; d_gene: TRBD1; CDR3aa: CASSIETGAGGDTQYF; CDR3nt: TGTGCCAGCAGCATTGAGACAGGGGCAGGGGGAGATACGCAGTATTTT
abundance: -; j_gene: TRBJ1-1; v_gene: TRBV29-1; d_gene: -; CDR3aa: CSVEEAGLNTEAFF; CDR3nt: TGCAGCGTTGAAGAGGCAGGATTGAACACTGAAGCTTTCTTT
abundance: -; j_gene: TRBJ1-2; v_gene: TRBV28; d_gene: TRBD1; CDR3aa: CASSSPGTAYGYTF; CDR3nt: TGTGCCAGCAGTTCCCCCGGGACAGCCTATGGCTACACCTTC
abundance: -; j_gene: TRBJ1-1; v_gene: TRBV5-1; d_gene: -; CDR3aa: CASRKGFTEAFF; CDR3nt: TGCGCCAGCAGAAAGGGGTTCACTGAAGCTTTCTTT
abundance: few; j_gene: TRBJ1-2; v_gene: TRBV15; d_gene: -; CDR3aa: CATSTDTYYGYTF; CDR3nt: TGTGCCACCAGCACGGACACATACTATGGCTACACCTTC
abundance: few; j_gene: TRBJ2-7; v_gene: TRBV27; d_gene: TRBD1; CDR3aa: CASSPLTRQGITDYEQYF; CDR3nt: TGTGCCAGCAGTCCGCTCACTCGACAGGGGATTACCGACTACGAGCAGTACTTC
abundance: -; j_gene: TRBJ1-2; v_gene: TRBV10-3; d_gene: -; CDR3aa: CAISEIPLYGYTF; CDR3nt: TGTGCCATCAGTGAAATCCCTCTCTATGGCTACACCTTC
abundance: -; j_gene: TRBJ2-3; v_gene: TRBV29-1; d_gene: -; CDR3aa: CSAAEGTDTQYF; CDR3nt: TGCAGCGCAGCGGAGGGCACAGATACGCAGTATTTT
abundance: -; j_gene: TRBJ2-2; v_gene: TRBV6-1; d_gene: -; CDR3aa: CASSAQTATNTGELFF; CDR3nt: TGTGCCAGCAGTGCCCAGACAGCGACGAACACCGGGGAGCTGTTTTTT
abundance: -; j_gene: TRBJ2-3; v_gene: TRBV5-1; d_gene: TRBD2; CDR3aa: CASSFAAGGNTDTQYF; CDR3nt: TGCGCCAGCAGCTTCGCAGCGGGGGGAAACACAGATACGCAGTATTTT
abundance: -; j_gene: TRBJ1-2; v_gene: TRBV27; d_gene: TRBD1; CDR3aa: CASRPTGTYGYTF; CDR3nt: TGTGCCAGCAGACCGACAGGGACCTATGGCTACACCTTC
abundance: few; j_gene: TRBJ2-1; v_gene: TRBV15; d_gene: -; CDR3aa: CATSVFTGSSYNEQFF; CDR3nt: TGTGCCACCAGCGTTTTTACAGGGTCCTCCTACAATGAGCAGTTCTTC
abundance: medium-sized; j_gene: TRBJ1-3; v_gene: TRBV4-3; d_gene: -; CDR3aa: CASSQGAGSGTIYF; CDR3nt: TGCGCCAGCAGCCAAGGGGCAGGGTCCGGCACCATATATTTT
abundance: -; j_gene: TRBJ2-6; v_gene: TRBV28; d_gene: TRBD2; CDR3aa: CASSFPSGTSGRGSSGANVLTF; CDR3nt: TGTGCCAGCAGTTTCCCCTCCGGGACTAGCGGGCGAGGGAGCTCTGGGGCCAACGTCCTGACTTTC
abundance: -; j_gene: TRBJ2-5; v_gene: TRBV19; d_gene: TRBD1; CDR3aa: CASSPPDRGRETQYF; CDR3nt: TGTGCCAGTAGTCCGCCGGACAGGGGGCGGGAGACCCAGTACTTC
abundance: once; j_gene: TRBJ2-2; v_gene: TRBV5-1; d_gene: -; CDR3aa: CASSLAGTNTGELFF; CDR3nt: TGCGCCAGCAGCTTGGCAGGGACGAACACCGGGGAGCTGTTTTTT
abundance: once; j_gene: TRBJ2-2; v_gene: TRBV5-1; d_gene: TRBD1; CDR3aa: CASSQGTGDIGELFF; CDR3nt: TGCGCCAGCAGCCAAGGGACAGGGGATATTGGGGAGCTGTTTTTT
abundance: -; j_gene: TRBJ1-1; v_gene: TRBV7-3; d_gene: TRBD1; CDR3aa: CASSVSLIVQGVTGMNTEAFF; CDR3nt: TGTGCCAGCAGCGTAAGCTTGATTGTACAGGGGGTGACCGGCATGAACACTGAAGCTTTCTTT
abundance: -; j_gene: TRBJ2-1; v_gene: TRBV6-6; d_gene: -; CDR3aa: CASIAGTSSYNEQFF; CDR3nt: TGTGCCAGCATAGCCGGGACTTCCTCCTACAATGAGCAGTTCTTC
abundance: -; j_gene: TRBJ2-3; v_gene: TRBV7-9; d_gene: TRBD2; CDR3aa: CASSFGGLAGADTQYF; CDR3nt: TGTGCCAGCAGCTTTGGAGGACTAGCGGGGGCAGATACGCAGTATTTT
abundance: few; j_gene: TRBJ1-2; v_gene: TRBV16; d_gene: -; CDR3aa: CASSQSGGLYGYTF; CDR3nt: TGTGCCAGCAGCCAATCAGGGGGTCTCTATGGCTACACCTTC
abundance: -; j_gene: TRBJ1-1; v_gene: TRBV28; d_gene: TRBD1; CDR3aa: CASSTGVAEAFF; CDR3nt: TGTGCCAGCAGCACAGGGGTCGCTGAAGCTTTCTTT
abundance: -; j_gene: TRBJ1-5; v_gene: TRBV2; d_gene: -; CDR3aa: CASSAESNQPQHF; CDR3nt: TGTGCCAGCAGTGCCGAGAGCAATCAGCCCCAGCATTTT
abundance: -; j_gene: TRBJ1-2; v_gene: TRBV6-6; d_gene: -; CDR3aa: CASSYAGEGYGYTF; CDR3nt: TGTGCCAGCAGCTACGCGGGGGAGGGCTATGGCTACACCTTC
abundance: -; j_gene: TRBJ2-7; v_gene: TRBV9; d_gene: -; CDR3aa: CASSGGLGEQYF; CDR3nt: TGTGCCAGCAGCGGGGGCCTGGGGGAGCAGTACTTC
abundance: -; j_gene: TRBJ2-3; v_gene: TRBV29-1; d_gene: TRBD2; CDR3aa: CSVVGSGRGSTDTQYF; CDR3nt: TGCAGCGTTGTGGGTAGCGGGAGGGGAAGCACAGATACGCAGTATTTT